This T cell receptor beta chain was profiled in a study of human T cells and chemical hapten exposure. The V gene's germline CDR1 is SGHKS and CDR2 YYEKEE (reference sequence). Deletions cut 7 bases from V and 6 bases from J, with 17 bases between. This CDR3 has 14 amino acids. The time point: pre-sensitization, week 0. Treatment indicated: therapeutic diphenylcyclopropenone sensitization with weekly scalp DPC. This clonotype was picked up many times. Each CDR3 protein gets one entry after TCRdb re-called the RACE reads with MiXCR. In the table there are roughly 380,000 distinct CDR3 sequences, 5.1% of which are singletons.

The J gene is TRBJ2-1, the V gene TRBV5-5, with TRBD2 as a possible D gene (5 bases). The sequenced sample was whole blood, obtained in connection with sensitization to the hapten diphenylcyclopropenone (DPC). The clonotype comes from a woman aged 45-59 years with alopecia areata. Some clones in this sample may be carry-over from other donors' samples. The CDR3 DNA sequence: TGTGCCAGCTCCTATGTTGGGAGCATCAATGAGCAGTTCTTC. Translated, it gives CASSYVGSINEQFF.